In its sample, the clone carrying this T cell receptor (beta chain) was seen many times. Its antigen is unidentified. The source material, RNA transcripts, was used to amplify TCR beta CDR3 regions. TCR CDR3 underwent first-round RT-PCR with the HTBI primer set. TCRdb analysed the multiplex PCR reads with MiXCR anew, one entry per CDR3 protein. The sample holds 300,000 to 350,000 distinct CDR3 sequences, about 15% seen once. Trimming shortened V by 5 bases and J by 4 bases, and 9 bases separated the two germline ends. CDR1 is SGHAT and CDR2 is FQNNGV in the germline V gene. The CDR3 extends over 13 amino acids. With a duration under 2 months, the hyperthyroidism was newly diagnosed in patients aged 18 to 65. It was uncontrolled infection, other autoimmune disease, pregnancy or lactation that excluded patients. The record originates from a study of T cells in Graves' hyperthyroidism and ophthalmopathy. Study summary: Peripheral blood was acquired at first diagnosis, ahead of any therapy whatsoever. General study findings and limits: A median roughly six months before onset, the model predicted ophthalmopathy.

This TCR was sampled from a man aged 25-45 years with Graves' hyperthyroidism. Sequences were obtained from blood. J is TRBJ1-5 and V is TRBV11-2, with D unclear. For the CDR3, the DNA is TGTGCCAGCAGCGTTAGCGAAAATCAGCCCCAGCATTTT. It encodes CASSVSENQPQHF.